A selection of T cell receptor beta chains follows, all from one sample in a study of blood T cell repertoires in COVID-19. Data came from immunoSEQ multiplex PCR; TCRdb stores just in-frame clones and leaves some out. The sample has a few hundred thousand clones; 75% to 85% are singletons. What was sequenced was peripheral blood. The receptors were sampled from a middle-aged woman who had recovered from COVID-19. CDR3s include the opening cysteine and the closing phenylalanine or tryptophan. A D gene is named only where the DNA matches it firmly. Rows may omit the clone size; those that give it use once, few, many or a size class.

j_call,clone_size,d_call,v_call,cdr3_aa,cdr3_nt
TRBJ1-3,NA,NA,TRBV11-2,CASSRGGSRVTIYF,TGTGCCAGCAGCCGAGGCGGCAGCCGAGTCACCATATATTTT
TRBJ1-4,NA,TRBD1,TRBV6-5,CASSNRGGNEKLFF,TGTGCCAGCAGTAACAGGGGGGGAAATGAAAAACTGTTTTTT
TRBJ1-5,NA,NA,TRBV7-8,CASSRGQLYSNQPQHF,TGTGCCAGCAGCCGCGGACAGTTGTATAGCAATCAGCCCCAGCATTTT
TRBJ1-6,NA,TRBD1,TRBV11-2,CASSLQGAGDSPLHF,TGTGCCAGCAGTTTACAGGGGGCAGGGGATTCACCCCTCCACTTT
TRBJ2-5,NA,NA,TRBV4-1,CASSQEQPEAQYF,TGCGCCAGCAGCCAAGAGCAACCCGAGGCCCAGTACTTC
TRBJ2-1,NA,NA,TRBV12-3/TRBV12-4,CASSLGWARPKFF,TGTGCCAGCAGTTTAGGCTGGGCCCGACCGAAGTTCTTC
TRBJ2-3,NA,TRBD2,TRBV7-8,CASSAGLAGDTDTQYF,TGTGCCAGCAGCGCTGGACTAGCGGGGGACACAGATACGCAGTATTTT
TRBJ1-6,NA,NA,TRBV4-1,CASSQDFLDPVYSPLHF,TGCGCCAGCAGCCAAGATTTCCTCGATCCGGTTTATTCACCCCTCCACTTT
TRBJ2-7,NA,TRBD2,TRBV6-2/TRBV6-3,CASSPGTKRGEQYF,TGTGCCAGCAGCCCAGGGACGAAGCGGGGCGAGCAGTACTTC
TRBJ2-1,few,TRBD1,TRBV7-8,CASSLAGQGYNEQFF,TGTGCCAGCAGCTTAGCGGGACAGGGATACAATGAGCAGTTCTTC
TRBJ2-3,NA,TRBD2,TRBV6-4,CASSSQNLAGGSTDTQYF,TGTGCCAGCAGCTCACAGAACCTAGCGGGGGGTTCCACAGATACGCAGTATTTT
TRBJ2-1,NA,NA,TRBV3-1/TRBV3-2,CASSQDQGGAYNEQFF,TGTGCCAGCAGCCAAGATCAAGGGGGGGCTTACAATGAGCAGTTCTTC
TRBJ1-3,NA,NA,TRBV2,CASSLRQVLNLSGNTIYF,TGTGCCAGCAGCCTAAGACAGGTCCTAAATCTCTCTGGAAACACCATATATTTT
TRBJ1-4,NA,NA,TRBV7-9,CASSLVTGAFEKLFF,TGTGCCAGCAGCTTAGTGACAGGAGCCTTTGAAAAACTGTTTTTT
TRBJ1-2,few,TRBD1,TRBV20-1,CSASSGTGVIYGYTF,TGCAGTGCTAGTTCCGGGACAGGGGTTATCTATGGCTACACCTTC
TRBJ2-7,NA,TRBD2,TRBV29-1,CSVASGGTRYEQYF,TGCAGCGTTGCCTCGGGGGGAACCCGGTACGAGCAGTACTTC